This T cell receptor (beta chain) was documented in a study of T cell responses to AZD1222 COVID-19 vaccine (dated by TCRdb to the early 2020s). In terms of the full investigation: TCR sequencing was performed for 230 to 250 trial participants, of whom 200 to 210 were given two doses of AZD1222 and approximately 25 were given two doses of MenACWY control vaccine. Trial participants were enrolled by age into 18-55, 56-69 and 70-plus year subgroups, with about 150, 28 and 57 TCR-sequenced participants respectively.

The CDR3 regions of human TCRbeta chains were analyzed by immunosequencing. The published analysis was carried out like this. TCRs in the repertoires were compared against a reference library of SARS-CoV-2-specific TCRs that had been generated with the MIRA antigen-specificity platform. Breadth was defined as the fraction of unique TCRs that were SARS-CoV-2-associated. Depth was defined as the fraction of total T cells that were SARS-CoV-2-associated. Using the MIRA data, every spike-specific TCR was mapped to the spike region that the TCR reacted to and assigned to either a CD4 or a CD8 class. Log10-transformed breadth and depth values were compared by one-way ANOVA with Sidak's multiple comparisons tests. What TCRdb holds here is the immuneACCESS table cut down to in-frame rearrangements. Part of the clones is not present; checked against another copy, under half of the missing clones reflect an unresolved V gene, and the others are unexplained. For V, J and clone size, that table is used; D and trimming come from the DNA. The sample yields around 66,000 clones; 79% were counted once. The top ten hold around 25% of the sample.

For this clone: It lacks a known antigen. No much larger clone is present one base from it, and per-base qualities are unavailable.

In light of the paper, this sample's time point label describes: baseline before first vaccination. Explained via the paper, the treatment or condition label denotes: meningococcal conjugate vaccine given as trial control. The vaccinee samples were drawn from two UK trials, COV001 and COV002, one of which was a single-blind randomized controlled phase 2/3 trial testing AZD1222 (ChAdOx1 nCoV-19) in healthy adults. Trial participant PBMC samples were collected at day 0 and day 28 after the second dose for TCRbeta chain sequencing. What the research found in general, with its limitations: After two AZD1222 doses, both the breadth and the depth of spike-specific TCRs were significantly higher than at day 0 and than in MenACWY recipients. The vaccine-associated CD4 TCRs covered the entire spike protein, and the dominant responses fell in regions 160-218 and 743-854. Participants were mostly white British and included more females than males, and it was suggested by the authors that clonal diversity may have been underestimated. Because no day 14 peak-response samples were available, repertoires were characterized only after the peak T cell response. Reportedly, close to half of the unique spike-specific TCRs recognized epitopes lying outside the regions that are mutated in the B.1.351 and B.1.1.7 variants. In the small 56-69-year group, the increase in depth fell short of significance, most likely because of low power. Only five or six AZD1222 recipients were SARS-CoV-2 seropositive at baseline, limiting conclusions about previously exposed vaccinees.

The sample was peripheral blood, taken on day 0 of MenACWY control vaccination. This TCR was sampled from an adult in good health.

The nucleotide sequence is TGTGCCAGCAGTCCGGGGAACGGGAGGGCCTTCGAGCAGTACTTC. Its protein product is CASSPGNGRAFEQYF. The chain was built from TRBV2 and TRBJ2-7; 8 bases in between match TRBD2. Including cysteine and phenylalanine, the CDR3 has 15 amino acids. The only DNA kept is the CDR3, 45 bases in frame from the first base. Compared with germline, V lacks 5 bases and J lacks 6 bases; bases without a gene match: 12. CDR1 is given as SNHLY and CDR2 as FYNNEI, both from the germline V gene.